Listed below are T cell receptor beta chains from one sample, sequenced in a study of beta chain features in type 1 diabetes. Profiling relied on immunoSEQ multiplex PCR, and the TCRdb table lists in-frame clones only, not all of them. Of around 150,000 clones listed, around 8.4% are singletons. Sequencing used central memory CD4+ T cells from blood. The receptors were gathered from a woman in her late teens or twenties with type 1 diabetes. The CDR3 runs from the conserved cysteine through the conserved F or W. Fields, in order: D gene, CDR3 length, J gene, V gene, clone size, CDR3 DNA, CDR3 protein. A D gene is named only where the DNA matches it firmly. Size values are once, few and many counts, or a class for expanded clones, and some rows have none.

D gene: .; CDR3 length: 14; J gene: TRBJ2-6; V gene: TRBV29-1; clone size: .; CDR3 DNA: TGCAGCGTTGAAGGGAGCTCTGGGGCCAACGTCCTGACTTTC; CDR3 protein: CSVEGSSGANVLTF
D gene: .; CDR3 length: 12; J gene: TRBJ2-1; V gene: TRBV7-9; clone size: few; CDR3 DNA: TGTGCCAGCAGCCCCCGTCACAATGAGCAGTTCTTC; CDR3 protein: CASSPRHNEQFF
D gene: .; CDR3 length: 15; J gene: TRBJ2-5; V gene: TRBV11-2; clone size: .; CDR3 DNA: TGTGCCAGCAGCTTAGAATTCGGGGTACAAGAGACCCAGTACTTC; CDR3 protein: CASSLEFGVQETQYF
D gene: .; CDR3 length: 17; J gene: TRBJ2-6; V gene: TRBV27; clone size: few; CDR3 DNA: TGTGCCAGCAGTAGTCGACCGCAGGGTGGTGGGGCCAACGTCCTGACTTTC; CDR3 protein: CASSSRPQGGGANVLTF
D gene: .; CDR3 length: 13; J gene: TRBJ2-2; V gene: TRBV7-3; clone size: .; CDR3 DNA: TGTGCCAGCAGCTTCGACGGGGCCGGGGAGCTGTTTTTT; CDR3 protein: CASSFDGAGELFF
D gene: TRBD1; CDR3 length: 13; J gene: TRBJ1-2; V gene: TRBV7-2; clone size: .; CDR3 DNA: TGTGCCAGCAGCGCTGGGACAGGGTGGGGCTACACCTTC; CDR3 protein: CASSAGTGWGYTF
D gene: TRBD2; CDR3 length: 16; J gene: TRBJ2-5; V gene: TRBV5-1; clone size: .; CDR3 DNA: TGCGCCAGCAGCTTGGGCGGACTAGCGGCCCAAGAGACCCAGTACTTC; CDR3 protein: CASSLGGLAAQETQYF
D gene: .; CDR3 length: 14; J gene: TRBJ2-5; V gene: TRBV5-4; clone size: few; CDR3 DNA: TGTGCCAGCAGCTTGGTACCCATCCCAGGGACCCAGTACTTC; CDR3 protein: CASSLVPIPGTQYF
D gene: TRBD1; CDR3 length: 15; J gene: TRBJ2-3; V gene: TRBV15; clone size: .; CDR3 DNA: TGTGCCACCAGCAAGGGACAGGGGGTCACAGATACGCAGTATTTT; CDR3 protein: CATSKGQGVTDTQYF
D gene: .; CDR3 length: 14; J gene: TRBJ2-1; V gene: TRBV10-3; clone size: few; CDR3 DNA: TGTGCCATAAAAGAAGCCCAATCCTACAATGAGCAGTTCTTC; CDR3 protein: CAIKEAQSYNEQFF